A selection of T cell receptor beta chains follows, all from one sample in a study of cytomegalovirus exposure and HLA in healthy donors. Here immunoSEQ multiplex PCR was the method, and the copy in TCRdb shows in-frame clones only, minus some. There are 99,000 or so clones in the sample; 78% occur only once, and about 5.8% lies in the top ten. The source material was PBMCs. The receptors stem from a male donor in good health and CMV-seronegative. Each CDR3 is given with its conserved first and last residue. Each record gives: V gene, J gene, clone size, D gene, CDR3 DNA, CDR3 protein. D genes are given only for firm matches. Clone size is given for some rows only: seen once, a few or many times, or a class if the clone is expanded.

V: TRBV6-1
J: TRBJ2-3
size: NA
D: TRBD1
DNA: TGTGCCAGCACGATCGGGGGACAGGGGACAGATACGCAGTATTTT
CDR3: CASTIGGQGTDTQYF

V: TRBV27
J: TRBJ2-7
size: few
D: NA
DNA: TGTGCCAGCAGTTTAAGGCAGGGGATCTACGAGCAGTACTTC
CDR3: CASSLRQGIYEQYF

V: TRBV2
J: TRBJ2-7
size: NA
D: NA
DNA: TGTGCCAGCAGCGTCGGTAGGACCGACTACAAATTC
CDR3: CASSVGRTDYKF

V: TRBV7-9
J: TRBJ1-3
size: NA
D: TRBD1
DNA: TGTGCCAGCAGCACCTACCTACAGGGGAGAGCTGGAAACACCATATATTTT
CDR3: CASSTYLQGRAGNTIYF

V: TRBV7-2
J: TRBJ1-2
size: NA
D: NA
DNA: TGTGCCAGCAGCTCGGGCGGGGGTAGAGATGGCTACACCTTC
CDR3: CASSSGGGRDGYTF

V: TRBV4-1
J: TRBJ2-5
size: NA
D: TRBD2
DNA: TGCGCCAGCAGCCAAGATCCTAGCGGGACCCCCGGGACCCGGGAGACCCAGTACTTC
CDR3: CASSQDPSGTPGTRETQYF

V: TRBV7-3
J: TRBJ1-2
size: NA
D: NA
DNA: TGTGCCAGCAGCCCGCAACAGGGAAGCAGCTATGGCTACACCTTC
CDR3: CASSPQQGSSYGYTF

V: TRBV2
J: TRBJ1-3
size: NA
D: NA
DNA: TGTGCCAGCAACGGGAACGTCGGAAACACCATATATTTT
CDR3: CASNGNVGNTIYF

V: TRBV19
J: TRBJ1-1
size: NA
D: NA
DNA: TGTGCCAGTAGTAGCAGGGTCATGAACACTGAAGCTTTCTTT
CDR3: CASSSRVMNTEAFF

V: TRBV2
J: TRBJ2-1
size: NA
D: NA
DNA: TGTGCCAGCAGGCCGACTAGTCACGGCGAGCAGTTCTTC
CDR3: CASRPTSHGEQFF

V: TRBV18
J: TRBJ1-2
size: NA
D: NA
DNA: TGTGCCAGCTCACCACCGGCAGGGAACTATGGCTACACCTTC
CDR3: CASSPPAGNYGYTF

V: TRBV21-1
J: TRBJ2-6
size: NA
D: NA
DNA: TGTGCCAGCATCCGACAAATAACGGACAGGGACGGTTTCAGCTCTGGGGCCAACGTCCTGACTTTC
CDR3: CASIRQITDRDGFSSGANVLTF

V: TRBV7-2
J: TRBJ2-1
size: few
D: TRBD2
DNA: TGTGCCAGCAGCTTAGGACCGGGGAGGGATGAGCAGTTCTTC
CDR3: CASSLGPGRDEQFF

V: TRBV28
J: TRBJ1-3
size: NA
D: NA
DNA: TGTGCCAGCAGTTTTGAGAGATCTGGAAACACCATATATTTT
CDR3: CASSFERSGNTIYF

V: TRBV7-2
J: TRBJ2-7
size: NA
D: NA
DNA: TGTGCCAGCAGCTTAAGTGGGGTCCAGCAGGGCGAGCAGTACTTC
CDR3: CASSLSGVQQGEQYF

V: TRBV5-1
J: TRBJ2-7
size: NA
D: NA
DNA: TGCGCCAGCAGCTTGGCCGGGGGCTCCTACGAGCAGTACTTC
CDR3: CASSLAGGSYEQYF

V: TRBV5-1
J: TRBJ1-4
size: NA
D: TRBD1
DNA: TGCGCCAGCAGCTTCGGACAGGATGGGGAAAAACTGTTTTTT
CDR3: CASSFGQDGEKLFF

V: TRBV11-2
J: TRBJ2-1
size: NA
D: NA
DNA: TGTGCCAGCAGGATGATTAACACTGAGCAGTTCTTC
CDR3: CASRMINTEQFF

V: TRBV29-1
J: TRBJ2-2
size: NA
D: NA
DNA: TGCAGCGTCAAACGGGAGTTGGACACCGGGGAGCTGTTTTTT
CDR3: CSVKRELDTGELFF

V: TRBV4-3
J: TRBJ2-1
size: NA
D: TRBD1
DNA: TGCGCCAGCAGCCAAGATCGAGAGACAGGGGTGTTGTACAATGAGCAGTTCTTC
CDR3: CASSQDRETGVLYNEQFF

V: TRBV6-1
J: TRBJ2-3
size: NA
D: NA
DNA: TGTGCCAGCAGTGGCAAGAGGACTATGTCCCTCACAGATACGCAGTATTTT
CDR3: CASSGKRTMSLTDTQYF

V: TRBV27
J: TRBJ2-5
size: NA
D: NA
DNA: TGTGCCAGCACCTTATCGGGGGCCAGGGGACGGTACCAAGAGACCCAGTACTTC
CDR3: CASTLSGARGRYQETQYF

V: TRBV11-3
J: TRBJ1-1
size: NA
D: NA
DNA: TGTGCCAGCAGCCGTTCCACAGAGAACACTGAAGCTTTCTTT
CDR3: CASSRSTENTEAFF

V: TRBV7-9
J: TRBJ1-2
size: NA
D: NA
DNA: TGTGCCAGCAGCCCCTTTGACTATGGCTACACCTTC
CDR3: CASSPFDYGYTF

V: TRBV7-8
J: TRBJ2-1
size: NA
D: TRBD2
DNA: TGTGCCAGCAGCGTACTAGCGGGAACCTACAATGAGCAGTTCTTC
CDR3: CASSVLAGTYNEQFF

V: TRBV28
J: TRBJ2-2
size: few
D: NA
DNA: TGTGCCAGCAGTAAAGGAGGTACCGGGGAGCTGTTTTTT
CDR3: CASSKGGTGELFF

V: TRBV19
J: TRBJ2-3
size: NA
D: NA
DNA: TGTGCCAGTAGTTCCCTAGCGCCCACAGATACGCAGTATTTT
CDR3: CASSSLAPTDTQYF

V: TRBV19
J: TRBJ1-2
size: NA
D: NA
DNA: TGTGCCAGTAGTCCCCAGCCAGGATCTAACTATGGCTACACCTTC
CDR3: CASSPQPGSNYGYTF

V: TRBV19
J: TRBJ2-3
size: once
D: NA
DNA: TGTGCCCCATTACCGGCGGAGGAGGGCACAGATACGCAGTATTTT
CDR3: CAPLPAEEGTDTQYF

V: TRBV27
J: TRBJ2-7
size: NA
D: TRBD2
DNA: TGTGCCAGCAGGATCGGTTGGGAGGGGACCTACGAGCAGTACTTC
CDR3: CASRIGWEGTYEQYF